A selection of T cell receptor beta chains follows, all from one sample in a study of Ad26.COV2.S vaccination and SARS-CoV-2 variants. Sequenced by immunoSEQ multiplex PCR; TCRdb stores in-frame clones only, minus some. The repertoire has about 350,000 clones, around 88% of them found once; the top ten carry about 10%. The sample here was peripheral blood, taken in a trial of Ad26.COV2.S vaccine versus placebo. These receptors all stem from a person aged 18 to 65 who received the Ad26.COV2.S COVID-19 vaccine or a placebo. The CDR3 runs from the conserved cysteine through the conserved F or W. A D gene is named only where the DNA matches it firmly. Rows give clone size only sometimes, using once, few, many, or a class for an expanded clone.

CDR3: CASSQGTSRETQYF
DNA: TGTGCCAGCAGCCAGGGGACTAGCCGAGAGACCCAGTACTTC
J: TRBJ2-5
size: -
D: TRBD2
V: TRBV4-2

CDR3: CASSPTLDYDNEQFF
DNA: TGTGCCAGCAGCCCCACCCTCGACTACGACAATGAGCAGTTCTTC
J: TRBJ2-1
size: -
D: -
V: TRBV7-9

CDR3: CASSNRLPTDTQYF
DNA: TGTGCCAGCAGTAATAGACTGCCCACAGATACGCAGTATTTT
J: TRBJ2-3
size: few
D: -
V: TRBV2

CDR3: CASSQGFTSLEDEQFF
DNA: TGCGCCAGCAGCCAAGGATTCACTAGTCTTGAGGATGAGCAGTTCTTC
J: TRBJ2-1
size: -
D: -
V: TRBV4-1

CDR3: CASSLKRELQGETQYF
DNA: TGTGCCAGCAGCCTAAAGCGGGAGCTACAGGGAGAGACCCAGTACTTC
J: TRBJ2-5
size: -
D: TRBD2
V: TRBV3-1/TRBV3-2

CDR3: CASRGGRGSYTF
DNA: TGTGCCAGCAGAGGGGGCAGGGGCAGCTACACCTTC
J: TRBJ1-2
size: -
D: TRBD1
V: TRBV2

CDR3: CASSLGGQITGYTF
DNA: TGTGCCAGCAGCTTAGGGGGACAGATCACTGGCTACACCTTC
J: TRBJ1-2
size: -
D: TRBD1
V: TRBV7-8

CDR3: CASRGPEDYEQYF
DNA: TGTGCCAGCAGGGGACCGGAGGACTACGAGCAGTACTTC
J: TRBJ2-7
size: -
D: -
V: TRBV6-5

CDR3: CASSGSRALNTEAFF
DNA: TGTGCCAGCAGCGGCTCAAGGGCCTTGAACACTGAAGCTTTCTTT
J: TRBJ1-1
size: -
D: -
V: TRBV5-6

CDR3: CASSLDARYRPDGYTF
DNA: TGCGCCAGCAGCTTGGATGCGAGATACCGCCCGGACGGCTACACCTTC
J: TRBJ1-2
size: -
D: -
V: TRBV5-1

CDR3: CASSLAGALSGANVLTF
DNA: TGTGCCAGCAGCTTGGCGGGTGCTCTCTCCGGGGCCAACGTCCTGACTTTC
J: TRBJ2-6
size: once
D: -
V: TRBV5-6

CDR3: CASSVGDSEAFF
DNA: TGTGCCAGCAGCGTGGGGGACAGTGAAGCTTTCTTT
J: TRBJ1-1
size: -
D: TRBD1
V: TRBV9

CDR3: CASSRPSGGAFRTDTQYF
DNA: TGTGCCAGCAGCCGCCCTAGCGGGGGGGCGTTTCGGACAGATACGCAGTATTTT
J: TRBJ2-3
size: once
D: TRBD2
V: TRBV7-2

CDR3: CASSTVIAKNIQYF
DNA: TGTGCCAGCAGCACAGTGATAGCCAAAAACATTCAGTACTTC
J: TRBJ2-4
size: -
D: -
V: TRBV5-6

CDR3: CASSRAGAYTGELFF
DNA: TGTGCCAGTAGTAGGGCAGGGGCTTACACCGGGGAGCTGTTTTTT
J: TRBJ2-2
size: -
D: -
V: TRBV19

CDR3: CAISEPSGIQYF
DNA: TGTGCCATCAGTGAGCCTAGCGGGATCCAGTACTTC
J: TRBJ2-7
size: -
D: TRBD2
V: TRBV10-3

CDR3: CASSLPVNQETQYF
DNA: TGCGCCAGCAGCTTGCCGGTTAACCAAGAGACCCAGTACTTC
J: TRBJ2-5
size: once
D: -
V: TRBV5-1

CDR3: CASSRSHRGPGYGYTF
DNA: TGTGCCAGTAGTAGATCCCACAGGGGGCCGGGCTATGGCTACACCTTC
J: TRBJ1-2
size: -
D: TRBD1
V: TRBV19

CDR3: CASSLQRSNQPQHF
DNA: TGTGCCAGTAGTCTCCAGCGTAGCAATCAGCCCCAGCATTTT
J: TRBJ1-5
size: -
D: -
V: TRBV19

CDR3: CASSQDHPMMYGYTF
DNA: TGCGCCAGCAGCCAAGATCACCCCATGATGTATGGCTACACCTTC
J: TRBJ1-2
size: -
D: -
V: TRBV4-3

CDR3: CASSFLPAYEQYF
DNA: TGTGCCAGCAGCTTCTTACCCGCCTACGAGCAGTACTTC
J: TRBJ2-7
size: -
D: -
V: TRBV5-4

CDR3: CASSRGLAGGFGEQFF
DNA: TGTGCCAGCAGCCGGGGACTAGCGGGGGGTTTTGGTGAGCAGTTCTTC
J: TRBJ2-1
size: -
D: TRBD2
V: TRBV3-1/TRBV3-2

CDR3: CATHATESYEQYF
DNA: TGTGCCACCCACGCGACAGAGTCCTACGAGCAGTACTTC
J: TRBJ2-7
size: -
D: -
V: TRBV28

CDR3: CASSLYAAGAYNEQFF
DNA: TGTGCCAGCAGTTTATACGCAGCGGGAGCCTACAATGAGCAGTTCTTC
J: TRBJ2-1
size: -
D: TRBD2
V: TRBV28

CDR3: CASSLNRYLYNSPLHF
DNA: TGTGCCAGCAGTTTGAACCGGTACCTTTATAATTCACCCCTCCACTTT
J: TRBJ1-6
size: -
D: -
V: TRBV28

CDR3: CASSLDLTGLNEKLFF
DNA: TGTGCCAGCAGCTTAGACTTGACAGGGCTTAATGAAAAACTGTTTTTT
J: TRBJ1-4
size: -
D: TRBD1
V: TRBV11-2

CDR3: CASSPLTSGRNNEQFF
DNA: TGTGCCAGCAGTCCGCTGACTAGCGGGAGGAACAATGAGCAGTTCTTC
J: TRBJ2-1
size: -
D: TRBD2
V: TRBV27

CDR3: CASSVNYLQETQYF
DNA: TGTGCCAGCAGCGTTAATTACCTCCAAGAGACCCAGTACTTC
J: TRBJ2-5
size: -
D: -
V: TRBV7-2

CDR3: CASSLVGGQGGNEQFF
DNA: TGTGCCAGCAGCTTAGTAGGGGGACAGGGTGGGAATGAGCAGTTCTTC
J: TRBJ2-1
size: -
D: TRBD1
V: TRBV11-2

CDR3: CASSAGQGVPETQYF
DNA: TGTGCCAGCAGCGCAGGACAGGGGGTCCCAGAGACCCAGTACTTC
J: TRBJ2-5
size: few
D: TRBD1
V: TRBV11-3

CDR3: CASSLSRENTIYF
DNA: TGTGCCAGCAGTTTATCCAGGGAGAACACCATATATTTT
J: TRBJ1-3
size: -
D: -
V: TRBV28

CDR3: CASSAHRVRTEAFF
DNA: TGTGCCAGCAGCGCGCACAGGGTACGCACTGAAGCTTTCTTT
J: TRBJ1-1
size: -
D: -
V: TRBV14

CDR3: CSAPGSGYTF
DNA: TGCAGTGCCCCAGGAAGTGGCTACACCTTC
J: TRBJ1-2
size: few
D: -
V: TRBV20-1

CDR3: CASTPTGGETQYF
DNA: TGTGCCAGCACCCCGACAGGGGGGGAGACCCAGTACTTC
J: TRBJ2-5
size: -
D: TRBD1
V: TRBV11-1

CDR3: CAWRGLAGVPNTGELFF
DNA: TGTGCCTGGAGGGGACTAGCGGGAGTCCCGAACACCGGGGAGCTGTTTTTT
J: TRBJ2-2
size: -
D: TRBD2
V: TRBV30

CDR3: CASSSGDSSYEQYF
DNA: TGTGCCAGCAGTTCCGGGGACAGCTCCTACGAGCAGTACTTC
J: TRBJ2-7
size: few
D: TRBD1
V: TRBV28

CDR3: CASSKQDTGELFF
DNA: TGTGCCAGCAGTAAACAGGACACCGGGGAGCTGTTTTTT
J: TRBJ2-2
size: -
D: -
V: TRBV28